A selection of T cell receptor beta chains follows, all from one sample in a study of blood T cells in healthy people across ages. TCRdb passed the 5' RACE reads through MiXCR, listing each CDR3 protein once. Among about 1,800,000 distinct CDR3 sequences listed, under 30% were seen once. The sequenced material came from blood. Every receptor here comes from a woman younger than 45 in good health. Each CDR3 is given with its conserved first and last residue. Fields, in order: CDR3 protein, CDR3 DNA, clone size, J gene, D gene, V gene. D genes are given only for firm matches. Expanded clones get a size class; other rows say once, few or many, or leave the size out.

cdr3_aa: CASSPTLYEQFF
cdr3_nt: TGTGCCAGCAGCCCGACCCTATATGAGCAGTTCTTC
clone_size: few
j_call: TRBJ2-1
d_call: .
v_call: TRBV6-6

cdr3_aa: CASSTGTVYEQFF
cdr3_nt: TGTGCCAGCAGCACCGGGACAGTGTATGAGCAGTTCTTC
clone_size: many
j_call: TRBJ2-1
d_call: TRBD1
v_call: TRBV12-3/TRBV12-4

cdr3_aa: CTSSYRDSVRDSPLHF
cdr3_nt: TGTACCAGCAGTTACCGGGACAGTGTACGCGATTCACCCCTCCACTTT
clone_size: few
j_call: TRBJ1-6
d_call: TRBD1
v_call: TRBV6-5

cdr3_aa: CASSLGNPAVYGYTF
cdr3_nt: TGTGCCAGCAGCTTAGGGAATCCCGCAGTCTATGGCTACACCTTC
clone_size: .
j_call: TRBJ1-2
d_call: .
v_call: TRBV7-9

cdr3_aa: CASSRPGQADEQFF
cdr3_nt: TGCGCCAGCAGCCGCCCGGGACAGGCGGATGAGCAGTTCTTC
clone_size: .
j_call: TRBJ2-1
d_call: TRBD1
v_call: TRBV10-2

cdr3_aa: CASSESGTGPYEQYF
cdr3_nt: TGCGCCAGCAGTGAGTCCGGGACAGGACCCTACGAGCAGTACTTC
clone_size: many
j_call: TRBJ2-7
d_call: TRBD1
v_call: TRBV10-2

cdr3_aa: CASSPEGSEAFF
cdr3_nt: TGTGCCAGCAGTCCAGAGGGTTCTGAAGCTTTCTTT
clone_size: .
j_call: TRBJ1-1
d_call: .
v_call: TRBV12-3/TRBV12-4

cdr3_aa: CASSSQQLNQPQHF
cdr3_nt: TGTGCCAGCAGTTCCCAACAGCTCAATCAGCCCCAGCATTTT
clone_size: .
j_call: TRBJ1-5
d_call: .
v_call: TRBV6-6

cdr3_aa: CASSDLAGDQETQYF
cdr3_nt: TGTGCCAGCAGCGATCTAGCGGGAGACCAAGAGACCCAGTACTTC
clone_size: few
j_call: TRBJ2-5
d_call: TRBD2
v_call: TRBV7-2

cdr3_aa: CSVERRDSYNEQFF
cdr3_nt: TGCAGCGTTGAGCGCCGGGACAGCTACAATGAGCAGTTCTTC
clone_size: .
j_call: TRBJ2-1
d_call: TRBD1
v_call: TRBV29-1

cdr3_aa: CASSATSGGSPRFF
cdr3_nt: TGCGCCAGCAGCGCGACTAGCGGGGGGTCCCCTAGGTTCTTC
clone_size: few
j_call: TRBJ2-1
d_call: TRBD2
v_call: TRBV5-1

cdr3_aa: CASSLEVGSPLHF
cdr3_nt: TGTGCCAGCAGCTTAGAGGTTGGGTCACCCCTCCACTTT
clone_size: few
j_call: TRBJ1-6
d_call: .
v_call: TRBV7-6

cdr3_aa: CASSPQVTRDTQYF
cdr3_nt: TGTGCCAGCAGCCCTCAGGTCACGCGGGATACGCAGTATTTT
clone_size: few
j_call: TRBJ2-3
d_call: .
v_call: TRBV5-6

cdr3_aa: CASSVSEGTQYF
cdr3_nt: TGCGCCAGCAGTGTATCAGAAGGGACCCAGTACTTC
clone_size: few
j_call: TRBJ2-5
d_call: .
v_call: TRBV10-2

cdr3_aa: CASSSVAGEGNEQFF
cdr3_nt: TGTGCCAGCAGCTCGGTAGCGGGAGAGGGCAATGAGCAGTTCTTC
clone_size: few
j_call: TRBJ2-1
d_call: TRBD2
v_call: TRBV11-2

cdr3_aa: CSARDTGGFNEKLFF
cdr3_nt: TGCAGTGCTAGGGATACAGGGGGCTTTAATGAAAAACTGTTTTTT
clone_size: few
j_call: TRBJ1-4
d_call: TRBD1
v_call: TRBV20-1

cdr3_aa: CASSWEARVNTEAFF
cdr3_nt: TGTGCCAGCAGTTGGGAGGCCAGGGTGAACACTGAAGCTTTCTTT
clone_size: .
j_call: TRBJ1-1
d_call: .
v_call: TRBV28

cdr3_aa: CSSSQDLAGGYTF
cdr3_nt: TGCTCCAGCAGCCAAGATTTGGCCGGTGGCTACACCTTC
clone_size: few
j_call: TRBJ1-2
d_call: .
v_call: TRBV4-3

cdr3_aa: CASSVGPLYEQYF
cdr3_nt: TGTGCCAGCAGTGTAGGACCTCTCTACGAGCAGTACTTC
clone_size: .
j_call: TRBJ2-7
d_call: .
v_call: TRBV28

cdr3_aa: CASSMLSGRSTDTQYF
cdr3_nt: TGTGCCAGCAGTATGCTTAGCGGGAGGAGTACAGATACGCAGTATTTT
clone_size: few
j_call: TRBJ2-3
d_call: TRBD2
v_call: TRBV27

cdr3_aa: CSVVVAGGTDTQYF
cdr3_nt: TGCAGCGTTGTGGTTGCGGGGGGCACAGATACGCAGTATTTT
clone_size: few
j_call: TRBJ2-3
d_call: TRBD2
v_call: TRBV29-1

cdr3_aa: CASTPSTDQETQYF
cdr3_nt: TGTGCCAGCACCCCTTCGACAGACCAAGAGACCCAGTACTTC
clone_size: .
j_call: TRBJ2-5
d_call: .
v_call: TRBV12-3/TRBV12-4

cdr3_aa: CSVEWTGSPETNEQFF
cdr3_nt: TGCAGCGTTGAGTGGACAGGGTCCCCAGAGACGAATGAGCAGTTCTTC
clone_size: .
j_call: TRBJ2-1
d_call: TRBD1
v_call: TRBV29-1

cdr3_aa: CASSLSVLAGANVLTF
cdr3_nt: TGCGCCAGCAGCTTGAGTGTACTGGCTGGGGCCAACGTCCTGACTTTC
clone_size: .
j_call: TRBJ2-6
d_call: .
v_call: TRBV5-1

cdr3_aa: CSVESLTGMKETQFF
cdr3_nt: TGCAGCGTTGAGTCTTTGACAGGCATGAAAGAGACCCAGTTCTTC
clone_size: .
j_call: TRBJ2-1
d_call: .
v_call: TRBV29-1

cdr3_aa: CASTQTSDQDTQYF
cdr3_nt: TGTGCCAGCACCCAAACTAGCGACCAAGATACCCAGTACTTC
clone_size: many
j_call: TRBJ2-5
d_call: TRBD2
v_call: TRBV7-9

cdr3_aa: CASSSSGTPGETQYF
cdr3_nt: TGTGCCAGCAGTTCTTCCGGGACTCCTGGAGAGACCCAGTACTTC
clone_size: .
j_call: TRBJ2-5
d_call: .
v_call: TRBV6-1

cdr3_aa: CASSLESAGGEQFF
cdr3_nt: TGTGCCAGCAGCTTAGAATCAGCGGGAGGAGAGCAGTTCTTC
clone_size: .
j_call: TRBJ2-1
d_call: TRBD2
v_call: TRBV7-2

cdr3_aa: CASSPYPGTGPNEQFF
cdr3_nt: TGTGCCAGCAGCCCATACCCAGGGACAGGGCCCAATGAGCAGTTCTTC
clone_size: few
j_call: TRBJ2-1
d_call: TRBD1
v_call: TRBV3-1

cdr3_aa: CASSLLTSGNEQFF
cdr3_nt: TGCGCCAGCAGCTTGTTGACTAGCGGCAATGAGCAGTTCTTC
clone_size: .
j_call: TRBJ2-1
d_call: TRBD2
v_call: TRBV5-1

cdr3_aa: CSVVGGNTPLHF
cdr3_nt: TGCAGCGTTGTAGGGGGCAATACACCCCTCCACTTT
clone_size: .
j_call: TRBJ1-6
d_call: TRBD1
v_call: TRBV29-1

cdr3_aa: CASGPDETSNYGYTF
cdr3_nt: TGTGCTAGTGGTCCGGACGAAACCTCCAACTATGGCTACACCTTC
clone_size: .
j_call: TRBJ1-2
d_call: .
v_call: TRBV12-5

cdr3_aa: CASSVLRGRNTEAFF
cdr3_nt: TGTGCCAGCAGTGTTCTCAGGGGGCGGAACACTGAAGCTTTCTTT
clone_size: once
j_call: TRBJ1-1
d_call: TRBD1
v_call: TRBV2

cdr3_aa: CSARDCSRSNYGYTF
cdr3_nt: TGCAGTGCTAGAGATTGTAGTAGGTCTAACTATGGCTACACCTTC
clone_size: once
j_call: TRBJ1-2
d_call: .
v_call: TRBV20-1

cdr3_aa: CSASNENTIYF
cdr3_nt: TGCAGTGCCTCCAATGAGAACACCATATATTTT
clone_size: .
j_call: TRBJ1-3
d_call: .
v_call: TRBV20-1

cdr3_aa: CASRGDGEETQYF
cdr3_nt: TGTGCCAGCAGGGGGGACGGAGAAGAGACCCAGTACTTC
clone_size: many
j_call: TRBJ2-5
d_call: .
v_call: TRBV28

cdr3_aa: CASRTGTGVEKLFF
cdr3_nt: TGCGCCAGCAGAACCGGGACAGGAGTTGAAAAACTGTTTTTT
clone_size: .
j_call: TRBJ1-4
d_call: TRBD1
v_call: TRBV5-1

cdr3_aa: CASSVGNGGDYEQYF
cdr3_nt: TGTGCCAGCAGCGTTGGCAACGGGGGGGACTACGAGCAGTACTTC
clone_size: once
j_call: TRBJ2-7
d_call: TRBD2
v_call: TRBV9

cdr3_aa: CATHGTGKNIQYF
cdr3_nt: TGTGCCACTCACGGGACAGGGAAAAACATTCAGTACTTC
clone_size: .
j_call: TRBJ2-4
d_call: TRBD1
v_call: TRBV10-3

cdr3_aa: CASFPAGGGDTQYF
cdr3_nt: TGTGCCAGCTTCCCAGCGGGGGGTGGGGATACGCAGTATTTT
clone_size: few
j_call: TRBJ2-3
d_call: TRBD2
v_call: TRBV6-5

cdr3_aa: CASSVGRGVGYNEQFF
cdr3_nt: TGTGCCAGCAGCGTAGGTAGGGGAGTCGGCTACAATGAGCAGTTCTTC
clone_size: few
j_call: TRBJ2-1
d_call: .
v_call: TRBV9

cdr3_aa: CASSALRYEQYF
cdr3_nt: TGTGCCAGCAGCGCCCTCCGGTACGAGCAGTACTTC
clone_size: few
j_call: TRBJ2-7
d_call: .
v_call: TRBV7-2

cdr3_aa: CASSPSTGETQYF
cdr3_nt: TGCGCCAGCAGCCCATCGACCGGAGAGACCCAGTACTTC
clone_size: .
j_call: TRBJ2-5
d_call: .
v_call: TRBV5-1

cdr3_aa: CASGLGPEGSEGYTF
cdr3_nt: TGCGCCAGCGGACTCGGGCCTGAAGGAAGTGAGGGCTACACCTTC
clone_size: few
j_call: TRBJ1-2
d_call: .
v_call: TRBV5-1

cdr3_aa: CASSALQGVDYGYTF
cdr3_nt: TGTGCCAGCAGTGCTCTTCAGGGCGTCGACTATGGCTACACCTTC
clone_size: few
j_call: TRBJ1-2
d_call: .
v_call: TRBV2

cdr3_aa: CASSLGDREFNSPLHF
cdr3_nt: TGTGCCAGCAGCTTGGGAGACAGGGAGTTCAATTCACCCCTCCACTTT
clone_size: .
j_call: TRBJ1-6
d_call: TRBD1
v_call: TRBV5-6

cdr3_aa: CASKRDRDWNEQFF
cdr3_nt: TGTGCCAGCAAAAGGGACAGGGATTGGAATGAGCAGTTCTTC
clone_size: .
j_call: TRBJ2-1
d_call: TRBD1
v_call: TRBV6-5

cdr3_aa: CSVEPAQETQYF
cdr3_nt: TGCAGCGTCGAACCAGCGCAAGAGACCCAGTACTTC
clone_size: .
j_call: TRBJ2-5
d_call: .
v_call: TRBV29-1

cdr3_aa: CASSLKSAGTGNNSPLHF
cdr3_nt: TGTGCCAGCAGTCTCAAAAGTGCCGGGACGGGAAATAATTCACCCCTCCACTTT
clone_size: .
j_call: TRBJ1-6
d_call: .
v_call: TRBV12-3/TRBV12-4

cdr3_aa: CASSLQGATDTQYF
cdr3_nt: TGTGCCAGCAGTCTTCAGGGGGCAACAGATACGCAGTATTTT
clone_size: many
j_call: TRBJ2-3
d_call: TRBD1
v_call: TRBV28

cdr3_aa: CASSRTGNLRDPLHF
cdr3_nt: TGTGCCAGCAGCCGGACCGGGAACTTACGGGACCCCCTCCACTTT
clone_size: few
j_call: TRBJ1-6
d_call: .
v_call: TRBV14

cdr3_aa: CASSKDRSRDEQYF
cdr3_nt: TGTGCCAGCAGCAAAGACAGGAGCCGGGACGAGCAGTACTTC
clone_size: .
j_call: TRBJ2-7
d_call: .
v_call: TRBV7-2

cdr3_aa: CASSPGGTPQETQYF
cdr3_nt: TGTGCCAGCAGCCCTGGAGGGACCCCTCAAGAGACCCAGTACTTC
clone_size: few
j_call: TRBJ2-5
d_call: .
v_call: TRBV7-7

cdr3_aa: CASSLEGPVRGVFSYNEQFF
cdr3_nt: TGTGCCAGCAGCTTAGAAGGGCCCGTGCGGGGGGTCTTTTCATACAATGAGCAGTTCTTC
clone_size: .
j_call: TRBJ2-1
d_call: TRBD2
v_call: TRBV7-6

cdr3_aa: CASSPGTGRNEQFF
cdr3_nt: TGTGCCAGCTCACCTGGGACAGGGCGGAATGAGCAGTTCTTC
clone_size: many
j_call: TRBJ2-1
d_call: TRBD1
v_call: TRBV18

cdr3_aa: CASGRTGPNNEQFF
cdr3_nt: TGTGCCAGCGGGAGGACGGGCCCGAACAATGAGCAGTTCTTC
clone_size: .
j_call: TRBJ2-1
d_call: .
v_call: TRBV5-5